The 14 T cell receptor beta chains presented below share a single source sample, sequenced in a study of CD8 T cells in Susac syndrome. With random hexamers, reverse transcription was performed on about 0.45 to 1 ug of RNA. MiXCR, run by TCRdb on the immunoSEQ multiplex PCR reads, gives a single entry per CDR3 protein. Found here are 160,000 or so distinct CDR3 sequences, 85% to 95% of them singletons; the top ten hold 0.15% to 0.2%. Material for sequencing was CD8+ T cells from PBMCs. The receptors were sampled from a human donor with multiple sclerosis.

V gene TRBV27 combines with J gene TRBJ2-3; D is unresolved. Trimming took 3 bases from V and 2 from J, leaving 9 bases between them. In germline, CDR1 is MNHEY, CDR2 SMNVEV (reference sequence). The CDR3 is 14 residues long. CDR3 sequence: CASSFSSYTDTQYF. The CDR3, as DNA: TGTGCCAGCAGTTTCAGCAGCTACACAGATACGCAGTATTTT.

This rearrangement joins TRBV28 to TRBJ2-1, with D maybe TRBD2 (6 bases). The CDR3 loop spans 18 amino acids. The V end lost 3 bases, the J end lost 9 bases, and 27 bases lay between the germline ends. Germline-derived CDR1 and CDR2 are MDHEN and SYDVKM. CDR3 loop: CASSLPASIGTPLREQFF. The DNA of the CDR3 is TGTGCCAGCAGTTTGCCCGCAAGTATCGGGACTCCCCTCCGTGAGCAGTTCTTC.

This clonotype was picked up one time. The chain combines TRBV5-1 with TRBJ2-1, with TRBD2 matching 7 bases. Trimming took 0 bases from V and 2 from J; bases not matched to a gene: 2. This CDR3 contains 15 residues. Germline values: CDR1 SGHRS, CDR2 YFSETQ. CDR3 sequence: CASSLAGLAYNEQFF. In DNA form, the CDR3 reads TGCGCCAGCAGCTTGGCAGGACTAGCCTACAATGAGCAGTTCTTC.

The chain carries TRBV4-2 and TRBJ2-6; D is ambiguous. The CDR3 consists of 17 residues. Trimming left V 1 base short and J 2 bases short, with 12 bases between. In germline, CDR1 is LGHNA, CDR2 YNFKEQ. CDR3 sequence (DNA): TGTGCCAGCAGCCAAGTTATCTTAGTCCCTGGGGCCAACGTCCTGACTTTC. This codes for CASSQVILVPGANVLTF.

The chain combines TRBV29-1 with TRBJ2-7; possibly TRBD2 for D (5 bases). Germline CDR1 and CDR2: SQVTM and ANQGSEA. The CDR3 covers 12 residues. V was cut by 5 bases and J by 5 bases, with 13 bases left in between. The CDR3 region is CSVPGPRDEQYF. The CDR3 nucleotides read TGCAGCGTTCCCGGGCCGAGGGACGAGCAGTACTTC.

As DNA, the CDR3 is TGTGCCACCAGATCGACAACGGACTACGAGCAGTACTTC. Translation gives CATRSTTDYEQYF. This chain connects TRBV2 to TRBJ2-7; D remains unclear. This CDR3 has 13 amino acids. Germline V CDR1 and CDR2: SNHLY, FYNNEI. V lost 10 bases to trimming and J lost 3 bases, with 16 bases between them.

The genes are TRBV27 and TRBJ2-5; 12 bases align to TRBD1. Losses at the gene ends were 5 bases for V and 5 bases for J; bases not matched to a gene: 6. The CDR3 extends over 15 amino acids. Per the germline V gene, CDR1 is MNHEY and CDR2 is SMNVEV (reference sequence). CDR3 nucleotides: TGTGCCAGCAGTATGGGACAGGGGGCTTCGGAGACCCAGTACTTC. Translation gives CASSMGQGASETQYF.

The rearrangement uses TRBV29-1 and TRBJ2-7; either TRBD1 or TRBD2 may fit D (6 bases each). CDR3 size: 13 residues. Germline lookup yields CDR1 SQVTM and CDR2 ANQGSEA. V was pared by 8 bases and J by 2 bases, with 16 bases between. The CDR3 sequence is CSTRGGNTYEQYF. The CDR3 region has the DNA TGCAGCACCCGAGGGGGGAACACCTACGAGCAGTACTTC.

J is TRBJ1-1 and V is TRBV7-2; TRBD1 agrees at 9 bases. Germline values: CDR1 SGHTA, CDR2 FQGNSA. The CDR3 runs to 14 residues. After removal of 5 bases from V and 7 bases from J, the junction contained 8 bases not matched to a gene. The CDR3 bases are TGTGCCAGCAGCGCCCTGACAGGGGGAATTGAAGCTTTCTTT. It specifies CASSALTGGIEAFF.

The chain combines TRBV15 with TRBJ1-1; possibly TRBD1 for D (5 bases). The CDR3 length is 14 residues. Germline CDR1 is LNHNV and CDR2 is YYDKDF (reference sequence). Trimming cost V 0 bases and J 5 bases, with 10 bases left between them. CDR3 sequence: CATSRDGWGTEAFF. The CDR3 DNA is TGTGCCACCAGCAGAGATGGGTGGGGGACTGAAGCTTTCTTT.

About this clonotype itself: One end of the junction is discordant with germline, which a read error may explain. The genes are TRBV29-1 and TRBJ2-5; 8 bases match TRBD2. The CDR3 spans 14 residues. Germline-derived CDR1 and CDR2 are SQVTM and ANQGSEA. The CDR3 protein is CSAREGGDHETQYF. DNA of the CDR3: TGCAGCGCCCGGGAGGGGGGCGACCATGAGACCCAGTACTTC.

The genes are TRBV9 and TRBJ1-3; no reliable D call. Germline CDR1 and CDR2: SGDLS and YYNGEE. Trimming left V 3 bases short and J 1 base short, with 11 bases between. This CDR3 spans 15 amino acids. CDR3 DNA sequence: TGTGCCAGCAGCGCATCCGCGGGTTCTGGAAACACCATATATTTT. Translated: CASSASAGSGNTIYF.

CDR3 sequence reads: CASSQFPPHEQYF. The CDR3 DNA follows: TGTGCCAGCAGCCAATTCCCCCCCCACGAGCAGTACTTC. The V gene is TRBV14, the J gene TRBJ2-7; D unresolved. V lost 2 bases and J lost 5, with 10 bases in between. The CDR3 extends over 13 amino acids. The germline V gene has CDR1 SGHDN and CDR2 FVKESK.

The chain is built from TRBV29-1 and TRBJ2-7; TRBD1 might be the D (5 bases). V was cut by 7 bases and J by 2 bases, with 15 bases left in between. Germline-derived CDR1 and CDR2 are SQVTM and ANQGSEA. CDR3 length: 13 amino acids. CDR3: CSAWGRDTYEQYF. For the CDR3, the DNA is TGCAGCGCCTGGGGCAGGGATACCTACGAGCAGTACTTC.